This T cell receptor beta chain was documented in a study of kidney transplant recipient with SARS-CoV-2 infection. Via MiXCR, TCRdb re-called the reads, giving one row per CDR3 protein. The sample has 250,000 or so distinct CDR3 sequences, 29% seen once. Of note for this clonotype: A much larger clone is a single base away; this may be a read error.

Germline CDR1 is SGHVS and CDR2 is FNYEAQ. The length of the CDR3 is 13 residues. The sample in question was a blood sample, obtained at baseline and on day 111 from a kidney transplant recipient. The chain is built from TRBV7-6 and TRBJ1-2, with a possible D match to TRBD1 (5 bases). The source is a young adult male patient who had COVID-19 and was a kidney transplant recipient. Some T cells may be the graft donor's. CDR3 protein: CAGSLNGGSGYTF. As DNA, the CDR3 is TGTGCCGGCAGCTTAAACGGGGGAAGTGGCTACACCTTC.